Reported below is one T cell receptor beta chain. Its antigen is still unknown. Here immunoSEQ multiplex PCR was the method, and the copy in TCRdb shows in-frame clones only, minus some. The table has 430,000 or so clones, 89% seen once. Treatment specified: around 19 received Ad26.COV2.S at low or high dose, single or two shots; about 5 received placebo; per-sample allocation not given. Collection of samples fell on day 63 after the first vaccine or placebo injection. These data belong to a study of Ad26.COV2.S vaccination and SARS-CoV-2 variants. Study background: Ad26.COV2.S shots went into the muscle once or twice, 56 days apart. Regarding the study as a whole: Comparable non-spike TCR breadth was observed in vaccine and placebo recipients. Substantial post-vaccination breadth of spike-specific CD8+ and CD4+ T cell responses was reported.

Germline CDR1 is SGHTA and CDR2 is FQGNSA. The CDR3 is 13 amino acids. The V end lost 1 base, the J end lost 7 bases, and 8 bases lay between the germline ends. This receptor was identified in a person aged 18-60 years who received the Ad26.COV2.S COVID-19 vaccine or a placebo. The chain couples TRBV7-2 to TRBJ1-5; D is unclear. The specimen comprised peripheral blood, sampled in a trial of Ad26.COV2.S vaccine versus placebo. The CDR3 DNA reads TGTGCCAGCAGCTTAGAGGGCGAACAGCCCCAGCATTTT. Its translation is CASSLEGEQPQHF.